This T cell receptor beta chain was profiled in a study of identical twins. Whole-study results and caveats: The conclusions drew on cross-sectional statistical analysis instead of tracking the same donors.

The CDR3 length is 14 residues. The germline V gene has CDR1 DFQATT and CDR2 SNEGSKA (reference sequence). Trimming stripped 6 bases from V and 2 bases from J, with 15 bases between. TCRdb reprocessed the 5' RACE reads via MiXCR and lists one record per CDR3 protein. This sample has approximately 600,000 distinct CDR3 sequences, with just over 7% found just once. This clonotype was recorded at least ten times. Antigen unknown. This sample also appeared in a second study, on yellow fever vaccine responses in identical twins.

The gene calls are TRBV20-1 and TRBJ2-3, with a possible D match to TRBD1 (6 bases). The TCR originated in a woman between 18 and 29 years old in good health. Sequenced: PBMCs. The CDR3 sequence is CSAPENRDTDTQYF. In nucleotides, the CDR3 is TGCAGTGCCCCAGAGAACAGGGACACAGATACGCAGTATTTT.